The sequence of this T cell receptor beta chain was determined in a study of blood T cell repertoires in COVID-19. For the study at large: Whether acute or convalescent, the COVID-19 samples came from the United States, Italy and Spain. T cells, B-cell-depleted T cells, or PBMCs supplied cDNA or gDNA.

Between the trimmed V and J ends, which lost 3 bases and 0 bases, there was a span of 6 bases. Looked up from germline, CDR1 is PRHDT and CDR2 is FYEKMQ (reference sequence). CDR3 length equals 13 residues. Authors' processing steps: Estimated nucleated cell counts came from reference gene primer amplification. TCRdb's table, derived via immunoSEQ multiplex PCR, lists solely in-frame clones and lacks some. That table is the source of V, J and clone size, and D and trimming were worked out from the DNA. The sample lists under 250,000 clones, about nine tenths occurring once. Sequenced sample: peripheral blood. The TCR originated in a man aged 60-69 years with acute or convalescent COVID-19. This chain uses TRBV13 with TRBJ2-7; D remains ambiguous. In DNA, the CDR3 is TGTGCCAGCAGCTTCGAGAGCTCCTACGAGCAGTACTTC. It yields the protein CASSFESSYEQYF.